The 25 T cell receptor beta chains given below trace back to one sample, sequenced in a study of a mutant IDH1 vaccine in newly diagnosed glioma. Method: immunoSEQ multiplex PCR; TCRdb's copy keeps in-frame clones and lacks some. The sample records about 25,000 clones, about 70% being singletons. Time point of the sample: week 11, during vaccination. In the vaccine, a single dose held 300 ug of the mutant IDH1 20-mer peptide, along with topical imiquimod. Which antigens these TCRs recognize remains unknown. Sequences were derived from peripheral blood mononuclear cells (PBMCs), sampled from a glioma patient whose treatment included an IDH1 peptide vaccine. These receptors were collected from a man between 18 and 29 years old with glioma. Some clones in this sample may be carry-over from other donors' samples.

The chain employs TRBV6-5 and TRBJ1-1; D is unresolved. The CDR3 totals 13 residues. V gave up 2 bases and J gave up 0 bases, with 4 bases separating them. Germline V lookup: CDR1 MNHEY, CDR2 SVGAGI. The CDR3 sequence is CASSYNVNTEAFF. For the CDR3, the DNA is TGTGCCAGCAGTTACAATGTGAACACTGAAGCTTTCTTT.

The chain carries TRBV7-2 and TRBJ1-5; D remains unclear. From germline, CDR1 is SGHTA and CDR2 FQGNSA. Trimming took off 3 bases at V and 7 bases at J, with 7 bases between the two ends. The CDR3 contains 12 residues. CDR3 region: CASSFGQQPQHF. The DNA of the CDR3 is TGTGCCAGCAGCTTCGGGCAACAGCCCCAGCATTTT. Together with reference TRBV7-2 and TRBJ1-5, the CDR3 gives the full variable domain: GAGVSQSPSNKVTEKGKDVELRCDPISGHTALYWYRQSLGQGLEFLIYFQGNSAPDKSGLPSDRFSAERTGGSVSTLTIQRTQQEDSAVYLCASSFGQQPQHFGDGTRLSIL.

The CDR3 DNA is TGTGCCAGCAGTCCCCCGCGGACTAGCGGAGGGGAGACCCAGTACTTC. Amino acid sequence: CASSPPRTSGGETQYF. The rearrangement joins TRBV28 to TRBJ2-5, with 10 positions matching TRBD2. V shed 5 bases, J shed 5 bases, and the junction held 11 bases outside the gene matches. The CDR3 loop spans 16 amino acids. The germline CDR1 and CDR2 sequences are MDHEN and SYDVKM. Complete variable domain (other parts from reference TRBV28 and TRBJ2-5): DVKVTQSSRYLVKRTGEKVFLECVQDMDHENMFWYRQDPGLGLRLIYFSYDVKMKEKGDIPEGYSVSREKKERFSLILESASTNQTSMYLCASSPPRTSGGETQYFGPGTRLLVL.

There are a few counts of this clone. The same CDR3 can be traced to other DNA sequences in this sample. CDR3 region: CASSLGGYEQYF. The CDR3 nucleotides are TGTGCCAGCAGCTTGGGAGGGTACGAGCAGTACTTC. The chain employs TRBV5-6 and TRBJ2-7; D possibly corresponds to TRBD2 (5 bases). This CDR3 is 12 amino acids long. V lost 0 bases to trimming and J lost 4 bases, with 5 bases between them. CDR1 and CDR2 from the germline V gene are SGHDT and YYEEEE.

In its sample, this clone was seen a few times. The chain combines TRBV18 with TRBJ1-5; no definite D call. Germline CDR1 reads KGHSH; CDR2 reads LQKENI. The CDR3 has 14 residues. V lost 2 bases and J lost 2, with 7 bases in between. In DNA, the CDR3 is TGTGCCAGCTCACCAGCAATAGGCAATCAGCCCCAGCATTTT. It is translated as CASSPAIGNQPQHF.

V usage is TRBV27 and J usage is TRBJ1-2; TRBD1 is a possible D gene (5 bases). Germline-derived CDR1 and CDR2 are MNHEY and SMNVEV (reference sequence). This CDR3 region has 17 residues. Trimming cost V 3 bases and J 8 bases, with 25 bases left between them. CDR3 amino acids: CASSFSGFKGAIRGYTF. For the CDR3, the DNA is TGTGCCAGCAGTTTTTCAGGGTTCAAGGGAGCTATTAGAGGCTACACCTTC.

The chain has TRBV19 and TRBJ2-3; 9 bases are shared with TRBD2. CDR3 length: 17 amino acids. From germline, CDR1 is LNHDA and CDR2 SQIVND (reference sequence). The junction had 8 bases not matched to a gene; V was cut back by 4 bases and J by 0 bases. The CDR3 coding sequence is TGTGCCAGTAGTAGACTGATCGCGGGGGGGAGCACAGATACGCAGTATTTT. Protein: CASSRLIAGGSTDTQYF.

This clone was observed a handful of times. This chain uses TRBV5-1 with TRBJ1-1, with TRBD1 identical over 7 bases. CDR1 and CDR2 (germline): SGHRS, YFSETQ. The CDR3 spans 14 residues. Germline trimming cut 6 bases from V and 0 bases from J; bases unmatched to any gene: 5. The CDR3 loop is CASNNDRVNTEAFF. The CDR3 DNA reads TGCGCCAGCAACAATGACAGGGTGAACACTGAAGCTTTCTTT.

The table lists this clone with a count of one. The chain employs TRBV5-1 and TRBJ1-5; D unclear. V was clipped by 1 base and J by 2 bases, with 4 bases between them. This CDR3 is built from 13 residues. Germline loops: CDR1 SGHRS, CDR2 YFSETQ. The chain's CDR3 is CASSLRGNQPQHF. CDR3 DNA: TGCGCCAGCAGCTTGAGGGGCAATCAGCCCCAGCATTTT.

The rearrangement joins TRBV4-1 to TRBJ1-2; no reliable D call. V was trimmed by 1 base and J by 2 bases, leaving 11 bases between them. Germline V gives CDR1 MGHRA, CDR2 YSYEKL. The CDR3 spans 15 residues. This CDR3 reads CASSQATGRNYGYTF. The CDR3 DNA reads TGCGCCAGCAGCCAAGCGACGGGGAGGAACTATGGCTACACCTTC.

The J gene is TRBJ1-5, the V gene TRBV28; D remains unclear. CDR3 length equals 12 residues. The germline V and J ends were trimmed by 8 bases and 0 bases, with 5 bases remaining between them. CDR1 is MDHEN, CDR2 SYDVKM, per germline. CDR3: CASARSNQPQHF. The CDR3 DNA reads as TGTGCCAGCGCACGTAGCAATCAGCCCCAGCATTTT.

This clone was seen just once. This chain uses TRBV27 with TRBJ2-3, with 7 bases identical to TRBD2. The V and J ends lost 4 bases and 2 bases, in that order; junction bases with no gene match: 12. CDR3 length: 17 residues. Germline V lookup: CDR1 MNHEY, CDR2 SMNVEV (reference sequence). In DNA form, the CDR3 reads TGTGCCAGCAGTTCAATGGGATGGGGGAGGGACACAGATACGCAGTATTTT. Protein sequence: CASSSMGWGRDTDTQYF.

The chain links TRBV30 to TRBJ2-4, with 8 bases fitting TRBD2. Germline CDR1 and CDR2: GTSNPN and SVGIG (reference sequence). Unmatched junction bases numbered 3, after V lost 2 bases and J lost 6 bases. The CDR3 loop spans 13 amino acids. In DNA, the CDR3 is TGTGCCTGGAGTTCGGGGGGGCCAAACATTCAGTACTTC. Protein product: CAWSSGGPNIQYF. The full variable domain, in which reference TRBV30 and TRBJ2-4 provide the parts outside the CDR3, is SQTIHQWPATLVQPVGSPLSLECTVEGTSNPNLYWYRQAAGRGLQLLFYSVGIGQISSEVPQNLSASRPQDRQFILSSKKLLLSDSGFYLCAWSSGGPNIQYFGAGTRLSVL.

The J gene is TRBJ2-5, the V gene TRBV5-4; TRBD1 agrees at 8 bases. CDR1 and CDR2 from the germline V gene are SGHNT and YYREEE (reference sequence). J lost 3 bases, V lost 4 bases, and 11 bases had no gene match. CDR3 size: 16 residues. CDR3 residues: CASSRGGWTGKETQYF. For the CDR3, the DNA is TGTGCCAGCAGCCGAGGGGGTTGGACAGGGAAAGAGACCCAGTACTTC.

V and J are TRBV9 and TRBJ2-3; D is unresolved. Trimming left V 3 bases short and J 2 bases short, with 1 base between. The CDR3 spans 11 residues. Germline V gene sequence: CDR1 SGDLS, CDR2 YYNGEE. CDR3 in DNA: TGTGCCAGCAGCGACACAGATACGCAGTATTTT. It is translated as CASSDTDTQYF.

The chain combines TRBV29-1 with TRBJ1-1, with unresolved D. CDR3 length equals 12 residues. Germline V CDR1 and CDR2: SQVTM, ANQGSEA. The V end lost 7 bases, the J end lost 0 bases, and 9 bases lay between the germline ends. The CDR3 here is CSAGPLNTEAFF. The DNA for the CDR3 is TGCAGCGCAGGACCGCTGAACACTGAAGCTTTCTTT.

The CDR3 region has the DNA TGTGCCACCAGCAGTTTCGTGGGGGCCAATTCACCCCTCCACTTT. Its protein is CATSSFVGANSPLHF. The chain employs TRBV15 and TRBJ1-6; D possibly corresponds to TRBD1 (6 bases). The ends were cut back, 3 bases at V and 7 bases at J, with 13 bases in the middle. This CDR3 is built from 15 residues. From germline, CDR1 is LNHNV and CDR2 YYDKDF (reference sequence).

This clone was picked up one time. The chain couples TRBV20-1 to TRBJ2-7, with D possibly TRBD2 on 5 matching bases. V lost 6 bases to trimming and J lost 6 bases, with 9 bases between them. Germline V gene lookup returns CDR1 DFQATT and CDR2 SNEGSKA (reference sequence). This CDR3 comprises 10 residues. In DNA, the CDR3 is TGCAGTGCCCGGGGTCCCGAGCAGTACTTC. Its translation is CSARGPEQYF.

This clone appeared a few times. V gene TRBV27 combines with J gene TRBJ1-2; the match to TRBD1 covers 7 bases. The CDR3 is 14 amino acids. Germline-derived CDR1 and CDR2 are MNHEY and SMNVEV (reference sequence). The ends lost 5 bases at V and 2 bases at J; junction bases unmatched: 5. DNA of the CDR3: TGTGCCAGCAGTCCGGGGGGACAGAACTATGGCTACACCTTC. This encodes CASSPGGQNYGYTF.

The chain has TRBV7-9 and TRBJ1-5; D gene ambiguous. Germline V gene data show CDR1 as SEHNR and CDR2 as FQNEAQ (reference sequence). The CDR3 runs to 12 residues. Trimming pared 6 bases from V and 7 bases from J, leaving 10 bases between. Here the CDR3 reads CASSLPPQPQHF. The CDR3 region has the DNA TGTGCCAGCAGTCTACCCCCCCAGCCCCAGCATTTT.

The chain carries TRBV7-8 and TRBJ1-4; D unresolved. The CDR3 loop spans 14 amino acids. The germline V and J ends were trimmed by 2 bases and 7 bases, with 11 bases remaining between them. Germline CDR1 reads SGHVS; CDR2 reads FQNEAQ. This CDR3 is CASSLIGGFEKLFF. The CDR3 coding sequence is TGTGCCAGCAGCTTAATTGGAGGGTTTGAAAAACTGTTTTTT.

The rearrangement joins TRBV11-3 to TRBJ2-1; TRBD2 aligns across 8 bases. CDR1 is SGHNT, CDR2 YENEEA, per germline. There are 16 residues in the CDR3. Germline trimming cut 5 bases from V and 5 bases from J; bases unmatched to any gene: 11. The CDR3 sequence is CASSPQSGGTDNEQFF. The DNA for the CDR3 is TGTGCCAGCAGCCCCCAGAGCGGGGGAACCGACAATGAGCAGTTCTTC.

This clone appeared a single time. The V and J genes are TRBV9 and TRBJ1-6; a weak D match, TRBD1 (5 bases). The CDR3 length is 14 residues. Germline lookup yields CDR1 SGDLS and CDR2 YYNGEE. V was clipped by 3 bases and J by 2 bases, with 6 bases between them. The CDR3 nucleotides are TGTGCCAGCAGCGGGGGCACCTATAATTCACCCCTCCACTTT. Residues: CASSGGTYNSPLHF.

This clone was seen a single time. The chain is built from TRBV19 and TRBJ2-7, with D perhaps TRBD1 (6 bases). V lost 8 bases, J lost 0 bases, and 11 bases lay in between. CDR3 length: 13 amino acids. Germline V gene data show CDR1 as LNHDA and CDR2 as SQIVND (reference sequence). CDR3 loop: CASGDTSSYEQYF. The CDR3, as DNA: TGTGCCAGTGGGGACACAAGCTCCTACGAGCAGTACTTC.

This chain uses TRBV5-1 with TRBJ2-1; weak D call: TRBD1 (5 bases). Trimming left V 3 bases short and J 3 bases short, with 13 bases between. Germline V gene sequence: CDR1 SGHRS, CDR2 YFSETQ. There are 15 residues in the CDR3. CDR3 sequence: CASSSGSLRYNEQFF. CDR3 bases: TGCGCCAGCAGCTCAGGGTCATTACGCTACAATGAGCAGTTCTTC.